Shown below are 8 T cell receptor beta chains from a single sample sequenced in a study of T cell responses to AZD1222 COVID-19 vaccine (dated by TCRdb to the early 2020s). Explained via the paper, the time point label denotes: baseline before first vaccination. Library prep was done by the immunoSEQ multiplex PCR assay. Drawn from immuneACCESS, this table holds only the in-frame rearrangements with V and J called that TCRdb kept. Clones are partly lost; checked studies trace under half to an unresolved V gene and leave the rest unexplained. The sample records around 95,000 clones, about 83% of which are singletons. The ten largest account for approximately 15% of the sample. The sequenced sample was peripheral blood, obtained on day 0 of AZD1222 vaccination. All receptors derive from an adult in good health.

Here the CDR3 reads CASSLAGRGNQPQHF. The CDR3 nucleotides read TGTGCCAGCAGCCTGGCGGGTCGAGGGAATCAGCCCCAGCATTTT. The chain couples TRBV7-9 to TRBJ1-5; D is uncertain. The CDR3 has 15 residues. The V end was cut by 5 bases, the J end by 4 bases, with 15 bases between. Germline V gene lookup returns CDR1 SEHNR and CDR2 FQNEAQ (reference sequence).

V and J are TRBV6-6 and TRBJ1-2, with D hard to call. Germline loops: CDR1 MNHNY, CDR2 SVGAGI (reference sequence). V lost 7 bases and J 2 bases, leaving 17 bases between the germline ends. The CDR3 is made up of 15 amino acids. The CDR3 sequence is CASTIVTGGNYGYTF. The DNA of the CDR3 is TGTGCCAGCACCATCGTGACGGGCGGGAACTATGGCTACACCTTC.

This clone has a single count. This CDR3 is CASSPGRALYQPQHF. CDR3 in DNA: TGTGCCAGCAGCCCAGGACGGGCCTTGTATCAGCCCCAGCATTTT. The chain carries TRBV7-8 and TRBJ1-5; no definite D call. CDR1 and CDR2 (germline): SGHVS, FQNEAQ. The length of the CDR3 is 15 residues. V lost 5 bases to trimming and J lost 5 bases, with 16 bases between them.

Regarding this clone: An end of the junction does not agree with germline; a read error may underlie this. V usage is TRBV19 and J usage is TRBJ1-5; 8 nucleotides match TRBD1. Germline values: CDR1 LNHDA, CDR2 SQIVND (reference sequence). The CDR3 spans 14 residues. The CDR3 DNA reads as TGTGCCAGTAGTATCTCAGGGGGCAAACAGCCCCAGCATTTT. The encoded protein is CASSISGGKQPQHF.

This clone was recorded only once. As DNA, the CDR3 is TGCAGTGCTAGTAGGTCCCTATTGAACACTGAAGCTTTCTTT. This encodes CSASRSLLNTEAFF. This chain uses TRBV20-1 with TRBJ1-1; D call uncertain. Between the trimmed V and J ends, which lost 3 bases and 0 bases, there was a span of 11 bases. CDR1 is DFQATT, CDR2 SNEGSKA, per germline (reference sequence). This CDR3 comprises 14 residues.

This chain uses TRBV21-1 with TRBJ1-1. TRBV21-1 is given as a pseudogene. CDR3 length: 17 residues. CDR3 coding DNA: TGTGCCAGCAGCAGTCGAGCGGGAAGACGGGGAAACACTGAAGCTTTCTTT. Amino acid sequence: CASSSRAGRRGNTEAFF.

This chain connects TRBV10-3 to TRBJ2-6; TRBD1 might be the D (5 bases). V was pared by 3 bases and J by 2 bases, with 11 bases between. Germline CDR1 ENHRY, CDR2 SYGVKD. The CDR3 totals 16 residues. The DNA of the CDR3 is TGTGCCATCAGTGAAGGAGAAGGGGCTGGGGCCAACGTCCTGACTTTC. It is translated as CAISEGEGAGANVLTF.

This sequence joins TRBV6-5 and TRBJ2-7; 8 bases match TRBD2. The CDR3 is made up of 15 amino acids. V lost 6 bases, J lost 6 bases, and 13 bases stayed unmatched. Germline-derived CDR1 and CDR2 are MNHEY and SVGAGI. CDR3 residues: CASSRPGLEVREQYF. CDR3 DNA sequence: TGTGCCAGCAGCCGACCGGGACTAGAGGTTCGCGAGCAGTACTTC.